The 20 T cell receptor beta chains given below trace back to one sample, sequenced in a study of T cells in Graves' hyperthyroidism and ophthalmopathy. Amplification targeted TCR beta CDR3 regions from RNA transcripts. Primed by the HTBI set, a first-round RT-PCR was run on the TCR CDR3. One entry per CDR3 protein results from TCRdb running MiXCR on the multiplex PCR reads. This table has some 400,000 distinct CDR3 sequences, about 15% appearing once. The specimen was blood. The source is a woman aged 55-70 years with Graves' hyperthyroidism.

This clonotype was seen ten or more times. The CDR3: CSARVQGSYEQYF. The CDR3 bases are TGCAGTGCTAGAGTGCAGGGGTCCTACGAGCAGTACTTC. This sequence joins TRBV20-1 and TRBJ2-7; TRBD1 might be the D (6 bases). The CDR3 contains 13 residues. CDR1 is DFQATT and CDR2 is SNEGSKA in the germline V gene (reference sequence). V lost 1 base to trimming and J lost 1 base, with 8 bases between them.

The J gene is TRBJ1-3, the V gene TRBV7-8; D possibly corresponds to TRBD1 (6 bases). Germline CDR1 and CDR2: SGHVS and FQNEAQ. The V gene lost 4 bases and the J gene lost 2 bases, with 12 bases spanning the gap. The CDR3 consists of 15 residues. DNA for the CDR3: TGTGCCAGCAGCTCAAACAGGGTTGCTGGAAACACCATATATTTT. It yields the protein CASSSNRVAGNTIYF.

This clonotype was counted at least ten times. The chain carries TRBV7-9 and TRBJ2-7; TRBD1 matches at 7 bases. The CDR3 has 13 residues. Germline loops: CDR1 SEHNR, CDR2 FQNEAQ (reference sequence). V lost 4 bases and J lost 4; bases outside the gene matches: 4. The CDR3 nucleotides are TGTGCCAGCAGCTGGGGGACAGATTACGAGCAGTACTTC. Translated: CASSWGTDYEQYF. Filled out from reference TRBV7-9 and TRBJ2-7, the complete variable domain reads DTGVSQNPRHKITKRGQNVTFRCDPISEHNRLYWYRQTLGQGPEFLTYFQNEAQLEKSRLLSDRFSAERPKGSFSTLEIQRTEQGDSAMYLCASSWGTDYEQYFGPGTRLTVT.

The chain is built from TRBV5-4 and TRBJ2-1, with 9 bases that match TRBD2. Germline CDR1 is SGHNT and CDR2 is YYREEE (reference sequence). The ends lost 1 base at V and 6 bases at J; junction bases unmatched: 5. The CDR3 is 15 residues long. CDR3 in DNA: TGTGCCAGCAGCTTGAGCGGGAGGAGGCTCAATGAGCAGTTCTTC. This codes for CASSLSGRRLNEQFF.

This CDR3 is CASRTGTNSPLHF. In DNA, the CDR3 is TGTGCCAGCAGGACAGGGACCAATTCACCCCTCCACTTT. V gene TRBV6-1 combines with J gene TRBJ1-6; 7 bases map to TRBD1. Germline V gene data show CDR1 as MNHNS and CDR2 as SASEGT. This CDR3 has 13 residues. V lost 6 bases and J lost 7; bases outside the gene matches: 3.

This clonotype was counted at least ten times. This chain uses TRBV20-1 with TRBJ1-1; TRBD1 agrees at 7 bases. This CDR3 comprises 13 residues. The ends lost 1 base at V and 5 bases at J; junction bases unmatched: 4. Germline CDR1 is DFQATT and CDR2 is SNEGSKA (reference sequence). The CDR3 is CSARARQGTEAFF. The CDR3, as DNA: TGCAGTGCTAGAGCCAGACAGGGAACTGAAGCTTTCTTT.

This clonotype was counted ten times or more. CDR3: CASSFGGGRHNEQFF. The DNA for the CDR3 is TGTGCCAGCAGTTTCGGGGGAGGACGCCACAATGAGCAGTTCTTC. This chain links TRBV12-3 or TRBV12-4 with TRBJ2-1; a weak D match, TRBD2 (6 bases). The V end was cut by 3 bases, the J end by 5 bases, with 14 bases between. CDR3 size: 15 residues.

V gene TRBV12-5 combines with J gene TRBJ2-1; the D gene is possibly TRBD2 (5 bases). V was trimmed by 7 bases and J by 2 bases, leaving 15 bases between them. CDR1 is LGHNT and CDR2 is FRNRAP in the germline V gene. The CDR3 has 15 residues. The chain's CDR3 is CASAPVGRAYNEQFF. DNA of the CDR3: TGTGCTAGTGCCCCGGTCGGGCGGGCCTACAATGAGCAGTTCTTC. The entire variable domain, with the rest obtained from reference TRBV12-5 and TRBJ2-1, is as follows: DARVTQTPRHKVTEMGQEVTMRCQPILGHNTVFWYRQTMMQGLELLAYFRNRAPLDDSGMPKDRFSAEMPDATLATLKIQPSEPRDSAVYFCASAPVGRAYNEQFFGPGTRLTVL.

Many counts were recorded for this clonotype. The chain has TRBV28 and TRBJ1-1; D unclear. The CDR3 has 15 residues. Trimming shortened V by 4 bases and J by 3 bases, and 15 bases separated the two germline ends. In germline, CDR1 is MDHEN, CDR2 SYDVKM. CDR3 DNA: TGTGCCAGCAGTTCAGTCGGGGTCGAAGACACTGAAGCTTTCTTT. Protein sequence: CASSSVGVEDTEAFF.

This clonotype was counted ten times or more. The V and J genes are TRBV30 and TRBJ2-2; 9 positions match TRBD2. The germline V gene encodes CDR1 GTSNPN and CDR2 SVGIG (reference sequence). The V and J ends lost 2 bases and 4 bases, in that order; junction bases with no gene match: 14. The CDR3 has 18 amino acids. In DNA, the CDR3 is TGTGCCTGGAGTCCAAACCCCAGACTAGCGGCTGTCACCGGGGAGCTGTTTTTT. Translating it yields CAWSPNPRLAAVTGELFF.

The CDR3 loop is CASRRTAENTGELFF. The CDR3 bases are TGTGCCAGCAGAAGGACGGCCGAAAACACCGGGGAGCTGTTTTTT. The chain has TRBV6-1 and TRBJ2-2, with unresolved D. Germline V gives CDR1 MNHNS, CDR2 SASEGT. Trimming removed 6 bases at V and 2 bases at J, with 13 bases between. The CDR3 spans 15 residues.

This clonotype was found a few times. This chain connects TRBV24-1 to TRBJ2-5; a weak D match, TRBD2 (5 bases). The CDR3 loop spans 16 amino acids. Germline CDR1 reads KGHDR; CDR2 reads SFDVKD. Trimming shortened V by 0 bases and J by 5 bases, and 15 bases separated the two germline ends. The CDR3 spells CATSDLFSGEGETQYF. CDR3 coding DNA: TGTGCCACCAGTGATTTGTTCAGCGGAGAAGGGGAGACCCAGTACTTC.

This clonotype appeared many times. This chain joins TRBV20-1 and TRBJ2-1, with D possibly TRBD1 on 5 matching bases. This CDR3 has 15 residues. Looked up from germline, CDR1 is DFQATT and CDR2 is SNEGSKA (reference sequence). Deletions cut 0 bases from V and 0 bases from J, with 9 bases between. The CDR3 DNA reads TGCAGTGCTAGAGACGACAGTAGCTCCTACAATGAGCAGTTCTTC. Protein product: CSARDDSSSYNEQFF.

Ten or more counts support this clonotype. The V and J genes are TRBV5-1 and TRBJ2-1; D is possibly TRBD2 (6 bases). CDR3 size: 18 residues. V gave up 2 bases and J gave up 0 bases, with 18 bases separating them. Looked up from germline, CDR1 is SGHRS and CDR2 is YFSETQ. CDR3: CASSLPGTPRSSYNEQFF. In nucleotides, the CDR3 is TGCGCCAGCAGCTTACCCGGGACTCCCCGCAGCTCCTACAATGAGCAGTTCTTC.

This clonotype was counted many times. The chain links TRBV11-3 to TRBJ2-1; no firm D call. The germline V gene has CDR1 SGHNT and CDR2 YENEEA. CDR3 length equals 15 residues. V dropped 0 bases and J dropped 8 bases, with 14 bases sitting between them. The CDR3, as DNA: TGTGCCAGCAGCTTAGAAGGTCTACTCCAGGATGAGCAGTTCTTC. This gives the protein CASSLEGLLQDEQFF.

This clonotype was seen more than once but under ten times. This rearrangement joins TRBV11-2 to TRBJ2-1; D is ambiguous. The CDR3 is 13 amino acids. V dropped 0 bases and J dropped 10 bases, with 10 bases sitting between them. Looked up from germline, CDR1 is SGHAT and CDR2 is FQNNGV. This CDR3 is CASSLEGWREQFF. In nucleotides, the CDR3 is TGTGCCAGCAGCTTAGAGGGTTGGCGGGAGCAGTTCTTC. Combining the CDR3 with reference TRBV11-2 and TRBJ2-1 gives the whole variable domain EAGVAQSPRYKIIEKRQSVAFWCNPISGHATLYWYQQILGQGPKLLIQFQNNGVVDDSQLPKDRFSAERLKGVDSTLKIQPAKLEDSAVYLCASSLEGWREQFFGPGTRLTVL.

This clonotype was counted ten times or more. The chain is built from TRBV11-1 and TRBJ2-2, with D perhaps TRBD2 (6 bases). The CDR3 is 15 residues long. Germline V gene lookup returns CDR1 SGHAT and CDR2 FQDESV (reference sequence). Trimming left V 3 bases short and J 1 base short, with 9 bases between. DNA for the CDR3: TGTGCCAGCAGCTTGAGGAGGGGGAACACCGGGGAGCTGTTTTTT. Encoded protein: CASSLRRGNTGELFF.

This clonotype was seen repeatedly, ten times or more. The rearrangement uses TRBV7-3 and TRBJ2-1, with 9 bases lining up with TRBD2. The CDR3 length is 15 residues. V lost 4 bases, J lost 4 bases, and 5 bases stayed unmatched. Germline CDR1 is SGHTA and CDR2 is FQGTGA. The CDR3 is CASSSTSGQYNEQFF. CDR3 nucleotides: TGTGCCAGCAGCTCTACTAGCGGGCAGTACAATGAGCAGTTCTTC.

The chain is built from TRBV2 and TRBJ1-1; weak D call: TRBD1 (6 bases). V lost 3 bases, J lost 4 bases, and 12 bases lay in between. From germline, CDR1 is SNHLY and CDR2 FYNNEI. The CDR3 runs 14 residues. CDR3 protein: CASSDGQGSTEAFF. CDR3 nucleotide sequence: TGTGCCAGCAGTGATGGGCAGGGGAGCACTGAAGCTTTCTTT.

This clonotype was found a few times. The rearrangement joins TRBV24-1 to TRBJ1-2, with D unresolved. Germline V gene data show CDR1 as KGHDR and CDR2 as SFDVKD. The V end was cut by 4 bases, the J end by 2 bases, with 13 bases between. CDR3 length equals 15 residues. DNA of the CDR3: TGTGCCACCAGTGACCCCGGACGAGGGAACTATGGCTACACCTTC. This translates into CATSDPGRGNYGYTF.